These 10 T cell receptor beta chains were all obtained from the same sample, sequenced in a study of T cell clonality in common variable immunodeficiency (dated by TCRdb to between 2015 and 2016). The paper's findings and limits, for the study overall: CVID TCRbeta sequences reportedly showed fewer deletions and N-nucleotide insertions and lacked highly modified clones with 13 or more V deletions.

These receptors are not linked to any known antigen. Library prep was done by the immunoSEQ multiplex PCR assay. The clones in this table, taken by TCRdb from immuneACCESS, are in-frame only. Not every clone is retained; where verified, under half of the shortfall comes from an unresolved V gene, and the cause of the rest is unknown. This sample includes fewer than 30,000 clones, and none of them was observed just once. The top ten constitute 25% to 35% of the sample. Sequenced sample: peripheral blood mononuclear cells. The receptors stem from a human donor with common variable immunodeficiency.

This clone showed up just a few times. The read stops 3 residues short of the end of the CDR3; the missing end is completed from the germline J gene. This chain uses TRBV19 with TRBJ1-6; tentative D call: TRBD1 (6 bases). CDR1 is LNHDA, CDR2 SQIVND, per germline (reference sequence). The CDR3 length is 15 residues. Between the trimmed V and J ends, which lost 5 bases and 5 bases, there was a span of 13 bases. The part of the CDR3 DNA that was read is TGTGCCAGTAGTTCAGGGGACGTGGATAATTCACCC. This codes for CASSSGDVDNSP. The complete CDR3 sequence is CASSSGDVDNSPLHF. Using reference TRBV19 and TRBJ1-6 for the parts outside the CDR3, the full variable domain is DGGITQSPKYLFRKEGQNVTLSCEQNLNHDAMYWYRQDPGQGLRLIYYSQIVNDFQKGDIAEGYSVSREKKESFPLTVTSAQKNPTAFYLCASSSGDVDNSPLHFGNGTRLTVT.

This clone showed up just a few times. The missing CDR3 end, 3 residues past where the read stops, is filled in from the germline J gene. The chain has TRBV19 and TRBJ1-2; D gene ambiguous. There are 15 residues in the CDR3. Germline CDR1 is LNHDA and CDR2 is SQIVND (reference sequence). The V end lost 3 bases, the J end lost 6 bases, and 17 bases lay between the germline ends. Here the CDR3 reads CASSIDSAQSNGYTF. Incomplete CDR3 DNA: TGTGCCAGTAGTATTGATAGCGCCCAGAGTAATGGC. Variable domain in full (rest from reference TRBV19 and TRBJ1-2): DGGITQSPKYLFRKEGQNVTLSCEQNLNHDAMYWYRQDPGQGLRLIYYSQIVNDFQKGDIAEGYSVSREKKESFPLTVTSAQKNPTAFYLCASSIDSAQSNGYTFGSGTRLTVV.

This clone was counted many times. The CDR3 end is not reached by the read, which stops 3 residues before it; the germline J gene fills it in. This sample includes further DNA sequences coding for the same CDR3. The rearrangement joins TRBV7-3 to TRBJ2-3; 7 bases agree with TRBD1. J lost 0 bases, V lost 4 bases, and 1 base had no gene match. Per germline, CDR1 SGHTA and CDR2 FQGTGA. The CDR3 extends over 14 amino acids. The covered CDR3 bases are TGTGCCAGCAGCTCGGGACAGAGCACAGATACG. Its protein product is CASSSGQSTDT. From start to end, the CDR3 is CASSSGQSTDTQYF.

This clone was seen a few times. The missing CDR3 end, 3 residues past where the read stops, is filled in from the germline J gene. This chain connects TRBV18 to TRBJ2-5, with D possibly being TRBD1 (6 bases). The CDR3 spans 14 residues. Germline CDR1 reads KGHSH; CDR2 reads LQKENI. Trimming shortened V by 8 bases and J by 1 base, and 14 bases separated the two germline ends. The DNA read from the CDR3 is TGTGCCAGCGCCCAGACAGGCATCCAAGAGACC. As protein: CASAQTGIQET. The complete CDR3 sequence is CASAQTGIQETQYF.

Worth noting for this clone: The observed sequence ends 3 residues before the CDR3 terminus, with the missing tail filled in from the germline J gene. The chain is built from TRBV6-4 and TRBJ2-5, with D perhaps matching TRBD1 (5 bases). Trimming pared 3 bases from V and 1 base from J, leaving 6 bases between. The CDR3 extends over 13 amino acids. Germline CDR1 is MRHNA and CDR2 is SNTAGT. Partial CDR3 DNA: TGTGCCAGCAGTGAGGGGCCCCAAGAGACC. Protein product: CASSEGPQET. The complete CDR3 protein is CASSEGPQETQYF.

In its sample, this clone was seen many times. The read ends 3 residues early relative to the CDR3; the germline J gene fills the gap. V gene TRBV2 combines with J gene TRBJ1-4, with TRBD1 matching over 9 bases. Germline assignment: CDR1 SNHLY and CDR2 FYNNEI. V was pared by 6 bases and J by 5 bases, with 13 bases of the junction left unmatched. The CDR3 spans 17 residues. The sequenced CDR3 bases are TGTGCCAGCAGACCGGGACAGGGTGCTCAGGGGAATGAAAAA. Amino acid sequence: CASRPGQGAQGNEK. The whole CDR3 sequence reads CASRPGQGAQGNEKLFF. The whole variable domain, remainder taken from reference TRBV2 and TRBJ1-4, is EPEVTQTPSHQVTQMGQEVILRCVPISNHLYFYWYRQILGQKVEFLVSFYNNEISEKSEIFDDQFSVERPDGSNFTLKIRSTKLEDSAMYFCASRPGQGAQGNEKLFFGSGTQLSVL.

This clone was recorded at least ten times. Sequencing ends 3 residues short of the CDR3 end; the germline J gene provides the rest. V is TRBV6-2 or TRBV6-3 and J is TRBJ2-7, with TRBD1 matching 7 bases. The CDR3 has 15 amino acids. Germline CDR1 and CDR2: MNHEY and SVGEGT. The ends lost 5 bases at V and 2 bases at J; junction bases unmatched: 9. The sequenced CDR3 bases are TGTGCCAGCAGTAGTTTCCAGGGGGAAACCTACGAG. Translated: CASSSFQGETYE. The whole CDR3 is CASSSFQGETYEQYF.

This clone has just a few counts. Read data end 3 residues before the CDR3 end; the end is taken from the germline J gene. The rearrangement links TRBV19 to TRBJ1-5; TRBD1 is a possible D gene (6 bases). CDR1 and CDR2 from the germline V gene are LNHDA and SQIVND (reference sequence). The CDR3 extends over 15 amino acids. The V end lost 7 bases, the J end lost 3 bases, and 16 bases lay between the germline ends. CDR3 region: CASTHIRDINQPQHF. Incomplete CDR3 DNA: TGTGCCAGTACTCACATCCGGGACATCAATCAGCCC.

This clone was counted only a few times. The read halts 3 residues ahead of the CDR3 end, with the missing end drawn from the germline J gene. The V and J genes are TRBV11-3 and TRBJ2-3; 10 bases are a match to TRBD1. This CDR3 spans 15 amino acids. Trimming at V came to 8 bases and at J to 3 bases, leaving 8 bases not matched to a gene. Per the germline V gene, CDR1 is SGHNT and CDR2 is YENEEA. The CDR3 sequence is CASSKWGQGTDTQYF. The sequenced part of the CDR3 DNA is TGTGCCAGCTCCAAATGGGGACAGGGGACAGATACG.

A word on this clone: The sequence runs out 3 residues before the end of the CDR3; the remainder is reconstructed from the germline J gene. This chain joins TRBV5-1 and TRBJ1-5, with D tentatively TRBD1 (5 bases). Germline V gene sequence: CDR1 SGHRS, CDR2 YFSETQ. This CDR3 is 15 amino acids long. Trimming pared 0 bases from V and 3 bases from J, leaving 10 bases between. The DNA read from the CDR3 is TGCGCCAGCAGCTTGGGGGGCCAGGCCAATCAGCCC. This codes for CASSLGGQANQP. The full CDR3 is CASSLGGQANQPQHF.